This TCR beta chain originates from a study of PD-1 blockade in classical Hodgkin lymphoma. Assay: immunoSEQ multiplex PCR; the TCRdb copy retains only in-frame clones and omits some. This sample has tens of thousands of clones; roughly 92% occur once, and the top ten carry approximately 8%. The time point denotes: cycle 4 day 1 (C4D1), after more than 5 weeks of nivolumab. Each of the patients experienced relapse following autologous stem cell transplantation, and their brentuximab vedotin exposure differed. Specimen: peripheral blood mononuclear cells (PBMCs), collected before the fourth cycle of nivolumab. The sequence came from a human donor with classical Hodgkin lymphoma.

The CDR3 nucleotides are TGTGCCAGCAGTTTAGGGCTAGCGGGAGATTCGAATACGCAGTATTTT. Its translation: CASSLGLAGDSNTQYF. The gene calls are TRBV28 and TRBJ2-3, with TRBD2 identical over 10 bases. This CDR3 has 16 amino acids. Trimming took 2 bases from V and 7 from J; bases not matched to a gene: 9. Per germline, CDR1 MDHEN and CDR2 SYDVKM.